Listed here is a single TCR beta chain. Its antigen remains unknown. The sample belongs to a study of STAT3 mutations in large granular lymphocyte leukemia. General study findings and limits: In T-cell large granular lymphocyte leukemia, about half of patients showed multiple immunodominant subclonotypes. All newly emerging clones after therapy were STAT3 wild type.

TCRbeta libraries averaged about 44,000 productive templates per sample. The data were produced by immunoSEQ multiplex PCR, yet TCRdb's version contains in-frame clones alone and is incomplete. Counted here are more than 10,000 clones, more than 90% occurring once; the ten biggest clones make up around 34%. V was clipped by 7 bases and J by 4 bases, with 6 bases between them. Germline V gene sequence: CDR1 SGHRS, CDR2 YFSETQ. CDR3 size: 11 residues. This clonotype was sampled from a man aged 40-49 years with T-cell large granular lymphocyte leukemia. Some clones in this sample may be carry-over from other donors' samples. The sample was peripheral blood mononuclear cells. The chain uses TRBV5-1 and TRBJ1-3, with unresolved D. The DNA for the CDR3 is TGCGCCAGCGGCCACGGAAACACCATATATTTT. Its translation: CASGHGNTIYF.